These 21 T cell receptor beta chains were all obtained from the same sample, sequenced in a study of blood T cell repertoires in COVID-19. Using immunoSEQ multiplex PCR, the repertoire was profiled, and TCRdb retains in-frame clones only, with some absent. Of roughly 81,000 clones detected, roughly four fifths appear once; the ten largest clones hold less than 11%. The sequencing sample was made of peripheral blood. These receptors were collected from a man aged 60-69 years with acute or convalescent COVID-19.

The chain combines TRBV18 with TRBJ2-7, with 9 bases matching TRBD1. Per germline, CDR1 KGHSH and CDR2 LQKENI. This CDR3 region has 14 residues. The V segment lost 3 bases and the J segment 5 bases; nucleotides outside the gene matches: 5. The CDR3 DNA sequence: TGTGCCAGCTCACCGGGACAGGGAACGAACGAGCAGTACTTC. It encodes CASSPGQGTNEQYF.

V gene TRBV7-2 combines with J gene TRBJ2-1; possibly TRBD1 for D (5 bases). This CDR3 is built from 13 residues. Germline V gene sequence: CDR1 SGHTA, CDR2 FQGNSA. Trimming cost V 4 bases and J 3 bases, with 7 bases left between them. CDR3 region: CASSSRDYNEQFF. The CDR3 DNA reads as TGTGCCAGCAGCTCCAGGGACTACAATGAGCAGTTCTTC. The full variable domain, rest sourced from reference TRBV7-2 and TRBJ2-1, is GAGVSQSPSNKVTEKGKDVELRCDPISGHTALYWYRQSLGQGLEFLIYFQGNSAPDKSGLPSDRFSAERTGGSVSTLTIQRTQQEDSAVYLCASSSRDYNEQFFGPGTRLTVL.

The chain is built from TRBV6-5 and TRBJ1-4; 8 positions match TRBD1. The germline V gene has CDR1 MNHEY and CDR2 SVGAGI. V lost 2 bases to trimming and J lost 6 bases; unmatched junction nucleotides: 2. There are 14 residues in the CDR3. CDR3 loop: CASSYETGDEKLFF. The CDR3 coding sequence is TGTGCCAGCAGTTACGAGACAGGGGATGAAAAACTGTTTTTT.

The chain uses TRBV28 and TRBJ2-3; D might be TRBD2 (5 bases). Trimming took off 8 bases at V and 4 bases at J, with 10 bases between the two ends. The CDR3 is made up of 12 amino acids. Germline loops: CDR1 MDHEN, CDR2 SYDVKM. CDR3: CASGSWSDTQYF. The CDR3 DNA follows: TGTGCCAGCGGGAGTTGGTCAGATACGCAGTATTTT.

CDR3: CASSFRAFTDTQYF. The CDR3 DNA reads as TGTGCCAGCAGCTTCAGGGCTTTCACAGATACGCAGTATTTT. The chain uses TRBV7-2 and TRBJ2-3; D possibly corresponds to TRBD1 (5 bases). The CDR3 has 14 amino acids. Germline CDR1 SGHTA, CDR2 FQGNSA. Trimming stripped 3 bases from V and 2 bases from J, with 9 bases between. Complete variable domain (other parts from reference TRBV7-2 and TRBJ2-3): GAGVSQSPSNKVTEKGKDVELRCDPISGHTALYWYRQSLGQGLEFLIYFQGNSAPDKSGLPSDRFSAERTGGSVSTLTIQRTQQEDSAVYLCASSFRAFTDTQYFGPGTRLTVL.

CDR3 sequence reads: CASIRQGYNEQFF. CDR3 nucleotides: TGTGCCAGCATTCGCCAGGGATACAATGAGCAGTTCTTC. The V and J genes are TRBV6-5 and TRBJ2-1; perhaps TRBD1 as D (5 bases). CDR1 and CDR2 (germline): MNHEY, SVGAGI. The CDR3 is 13 residues long. Trimming took off 7 bases at V and 4 bases at J, with 11 bases between the two ends.

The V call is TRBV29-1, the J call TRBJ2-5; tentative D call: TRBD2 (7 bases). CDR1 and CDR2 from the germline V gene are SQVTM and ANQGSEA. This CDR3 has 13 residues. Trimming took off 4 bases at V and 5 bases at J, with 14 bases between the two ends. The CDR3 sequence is CSVVVGGRETQYF. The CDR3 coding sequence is TGCAGCGTTGTTGTGGGGGGGCGGGAGACCCAGTACTTC.

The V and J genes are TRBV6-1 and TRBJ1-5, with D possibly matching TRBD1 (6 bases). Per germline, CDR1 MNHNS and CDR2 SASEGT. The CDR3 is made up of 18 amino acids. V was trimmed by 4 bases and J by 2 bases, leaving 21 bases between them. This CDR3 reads CASSGAARSPGGNQPQHF. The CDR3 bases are TGTGCCAGCAGTGGAGCCGCCCGCAGTCCAGGGGGCAATCAGCCCCAGCATTTT.

The CDR3 DNA is TGTGCCAGCAGCTTAAGTGGCAGGGGCAATCAGCCCCAGCATTTT. Encoded protein: CASSLSGRGNQPQHF. The V gene is TRBV7-3, the J gene TRBJ1-5, with D maybe TRBD1 (5 bases). Germline-derived CDR1 and CDR2 are SGHTA and FQGTGA. CDR3 length: 15 residues. V was pared by 1 base and J by 2 bases, with 9 bases between.

CDR3 sequence reads: CASRWASAGGYTF. For the CDR3, the DNA is TGTGCCAGTAGATGGGCCAGCGCGGGGGGCTACACCTTC. The chain carries TRBV19 and TRBJ1-2, with no clear D. This CDR3 has 13 residues. Germline lookup yields CDR1 LNHDA and CDR2 SQIVND (reference sequence). V was clipped by 6 bases and J by 8 bases, with 16 bases between them.

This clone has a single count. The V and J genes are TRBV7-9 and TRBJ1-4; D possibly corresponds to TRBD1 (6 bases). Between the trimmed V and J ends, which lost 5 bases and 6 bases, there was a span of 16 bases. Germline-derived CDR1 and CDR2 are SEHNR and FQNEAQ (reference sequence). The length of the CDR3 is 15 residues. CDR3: CASSPSGAGDEKLFF. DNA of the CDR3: TGTGCCAGCAGCCCCTCTGGGGCAGGGGATGAAAAACTGTTTTTT.

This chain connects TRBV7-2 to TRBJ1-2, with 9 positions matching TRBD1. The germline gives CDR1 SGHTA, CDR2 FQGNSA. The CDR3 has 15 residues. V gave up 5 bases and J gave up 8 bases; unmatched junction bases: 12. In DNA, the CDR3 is TGTGCCAGCAGCCTACAGGGGGCGTCTCGTGGAGGCTACACCTTC. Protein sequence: CASSLQGASRGGYTF.

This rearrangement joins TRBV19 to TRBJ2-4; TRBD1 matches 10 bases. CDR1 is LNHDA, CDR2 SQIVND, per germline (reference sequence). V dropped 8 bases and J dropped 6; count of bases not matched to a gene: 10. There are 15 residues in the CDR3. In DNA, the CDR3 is TGTGCCAGTTACGGGGCGGGACAGGGGCGAAACATTCAGTACTTC. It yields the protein CASYGAGQGRNIQYF.

The CDR3 coding sequence is TGTGCCAGCAGACCCAGTCTCCACTCTGGAAACACCATATATTTT. It encodes CASRPSLHSGNTIYF. V and J are TRBV3-1 (or the pseudogene TRBV3-2) and TRBJ1-3; D remains unclear. V dropped 6 bases and J dropped 0 bases, with 12 bases sitting between them. The CDR3 contains 15 residues. The germline CDR1 and CDR2 sequences are LGHDT and YNNKEL (reference sequence).

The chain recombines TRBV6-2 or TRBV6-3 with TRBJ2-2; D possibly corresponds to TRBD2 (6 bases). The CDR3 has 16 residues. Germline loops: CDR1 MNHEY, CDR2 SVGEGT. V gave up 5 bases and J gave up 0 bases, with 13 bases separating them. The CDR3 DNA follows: TGTGCCAGCAGTACGCCTGGCGGGACGAACACCGGGGAGCTGTTTTTT. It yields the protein CASSTPGGTNTGELFF.

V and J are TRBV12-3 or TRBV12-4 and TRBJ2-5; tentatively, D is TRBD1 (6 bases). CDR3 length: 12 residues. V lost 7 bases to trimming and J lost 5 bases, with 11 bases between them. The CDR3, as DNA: TGTGCCAGCACCGACCAGGGGGAGACCCAGTACTTC. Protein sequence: CASTDQGETQYF.

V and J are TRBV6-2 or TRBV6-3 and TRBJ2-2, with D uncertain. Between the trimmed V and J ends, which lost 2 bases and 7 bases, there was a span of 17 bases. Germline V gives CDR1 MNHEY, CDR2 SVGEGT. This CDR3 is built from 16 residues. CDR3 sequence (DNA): TGTGCCAGCAGTTACCGGCCTACCAGGCGTAACGGGGAGCTGTTTTTT. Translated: CASSYRPTRRNGELFF.

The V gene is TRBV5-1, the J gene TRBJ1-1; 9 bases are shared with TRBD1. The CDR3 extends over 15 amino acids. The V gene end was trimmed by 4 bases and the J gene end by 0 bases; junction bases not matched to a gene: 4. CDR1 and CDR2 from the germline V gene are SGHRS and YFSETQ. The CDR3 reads CASSKGQGMNTEAFF. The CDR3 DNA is TGCGCCAGCAGCAAAGGACAGGGGATGAACACTGAAGCTTTCTTT.

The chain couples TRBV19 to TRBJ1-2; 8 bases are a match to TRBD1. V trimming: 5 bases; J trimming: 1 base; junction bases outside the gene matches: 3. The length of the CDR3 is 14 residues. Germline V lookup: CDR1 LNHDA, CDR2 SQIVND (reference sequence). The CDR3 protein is CASSADRGNYGYTF. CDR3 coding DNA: TGTGCCAGTAGTGCCGACAGGGGTAACTATGGCTACACCTTC.

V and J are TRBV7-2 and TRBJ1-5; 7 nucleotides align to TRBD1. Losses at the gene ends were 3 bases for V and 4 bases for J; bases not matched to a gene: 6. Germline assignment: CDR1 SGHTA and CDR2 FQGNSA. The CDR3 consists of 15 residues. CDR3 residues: CASSFAGTANQPQHF. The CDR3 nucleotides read TGTGCCAGCAGCTTCGCCGGGACAGCTAATCAGCCCCAGCATTTT.

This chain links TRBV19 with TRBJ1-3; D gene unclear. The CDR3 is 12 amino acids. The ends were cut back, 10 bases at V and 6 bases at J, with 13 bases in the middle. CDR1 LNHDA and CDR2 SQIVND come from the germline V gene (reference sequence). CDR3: CATNDPPNTIYF. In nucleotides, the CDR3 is TGTGCCACTAATGATCCGCCAAACACCATATATTTT.